This TCR beta chain was captured in a study of cytomegalovirus exposure and HLA in healthy donors. PCR used 60 Vbeta primers and 13 Jbeta primers. This table comes from immunoSEQ multiplex PCR, and its TCRdb copy is limited to in-frame clones, with some not included. Here the sample table reports about 120,000 clones. Study-wide findings and caveats: Follow-up analysis found HLA locus-dependent TCR association rates, highest for DRB1 and lowest for HLA-C. According to an earlier analysis, most TCR beta V segments yielded productive rearrangements about 90% or about 30% of the time.

Comment on this clone: Antigen unknown.

Germline V CDR1 and CDR2: SGHRS, YFSETQ. V shed 1 base and J 3 bases; nucleotides not matched to a gene: 5. CDR3 length equals 15 residues. The receptor comes from a young man in good health and CMV-seronegative. Specimen: PBMCs. V usage is TRBV5-1 and J usage is TRBJ2-5; 8 positions match TRBD2. This CDR3 is CASSLWRGAKETQYF. CDR3 nucleotides: TGCGCCAGCAGCTTGTGGCGGGGGGCAAAAGAGACCCAGTACTTC. Based on the CDR3 plus reference TRBV5-1 and TRBJ2-5, the full variable domain is KAGVTQTPRYLIKTRGQQVTLSCSPISGHRSVSWYQQTPGQGLQFLFEYFSETQRNKGNFPGRFSGRQFSNSRSEMNVSTLELGDSALYLCASSLWRGAKETQYFGPGTRLLVL.